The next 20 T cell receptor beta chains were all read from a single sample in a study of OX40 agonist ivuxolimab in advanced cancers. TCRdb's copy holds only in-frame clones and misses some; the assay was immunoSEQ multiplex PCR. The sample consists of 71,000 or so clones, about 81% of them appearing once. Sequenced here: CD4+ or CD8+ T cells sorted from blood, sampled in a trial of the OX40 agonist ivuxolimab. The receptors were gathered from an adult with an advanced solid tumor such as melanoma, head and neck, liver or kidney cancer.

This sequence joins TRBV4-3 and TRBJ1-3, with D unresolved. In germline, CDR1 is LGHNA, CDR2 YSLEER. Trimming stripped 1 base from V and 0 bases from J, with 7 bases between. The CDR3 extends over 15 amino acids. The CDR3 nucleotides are TGCGCCAGCAGCCAAGTGCGGGGCTCTGGAAACACCATATATTTT. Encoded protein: CASSQVRGSGNTIYF.

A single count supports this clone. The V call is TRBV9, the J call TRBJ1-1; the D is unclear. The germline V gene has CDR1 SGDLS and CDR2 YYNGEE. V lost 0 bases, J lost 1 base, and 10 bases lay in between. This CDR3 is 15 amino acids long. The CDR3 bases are TGTGCCAGCAGCGTAGATCGGTTCAGGAACACTGAAGCTTTCTTT. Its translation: CASSVDRFRNTEAFF.

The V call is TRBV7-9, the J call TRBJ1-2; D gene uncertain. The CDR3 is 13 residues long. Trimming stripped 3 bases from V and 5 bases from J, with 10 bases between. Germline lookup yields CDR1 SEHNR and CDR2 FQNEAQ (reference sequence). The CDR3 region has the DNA TGTGCCAGCAGCTTCGGCAGTCTGTATGGCTACACCTTC. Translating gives CASSFGSLYGYTF.

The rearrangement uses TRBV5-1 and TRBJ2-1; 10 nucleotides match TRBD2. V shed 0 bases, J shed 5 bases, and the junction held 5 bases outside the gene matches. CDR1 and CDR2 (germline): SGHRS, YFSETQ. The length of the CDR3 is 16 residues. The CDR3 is CASSLGRTSGDNEQFF. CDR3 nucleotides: TGCGCCAGCAGCTTGGGGAGGACTAGCGGCGACAATGAGCAGTTCTTC.

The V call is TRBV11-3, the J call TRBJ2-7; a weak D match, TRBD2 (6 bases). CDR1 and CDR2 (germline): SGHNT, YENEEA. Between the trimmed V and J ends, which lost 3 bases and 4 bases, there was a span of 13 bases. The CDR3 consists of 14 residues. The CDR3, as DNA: TGTGCCAGCAGCTTTGGAGGGCTCGGATACGAGCAGTACTTC. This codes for CASSFGGLGYEQYF.

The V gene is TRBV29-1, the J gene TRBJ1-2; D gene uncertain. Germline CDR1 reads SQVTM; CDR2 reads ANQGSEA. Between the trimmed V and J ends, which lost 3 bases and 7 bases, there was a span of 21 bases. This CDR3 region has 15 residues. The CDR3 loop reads CSVEHTATRGGGYTF. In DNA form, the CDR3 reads TGCAGCGTTGAGCATACTGCCACTCGGGGAGGTGGCTACACCTTC.

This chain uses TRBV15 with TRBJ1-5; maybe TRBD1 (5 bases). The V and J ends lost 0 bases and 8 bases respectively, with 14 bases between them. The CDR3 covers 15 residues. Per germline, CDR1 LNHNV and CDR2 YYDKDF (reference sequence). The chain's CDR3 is CATSRDGRGREPQHF. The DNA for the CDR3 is TGTGCCACCAGCAGAGACGGGAGGGGCCGGGAGCCCCAGCATTTT.

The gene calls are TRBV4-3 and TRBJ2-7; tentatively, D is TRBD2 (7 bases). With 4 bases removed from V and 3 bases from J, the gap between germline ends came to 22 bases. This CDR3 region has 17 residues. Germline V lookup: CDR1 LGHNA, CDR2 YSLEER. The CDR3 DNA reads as TGCGCCAGCAGCCGCCCGGCGGGGGACACCCCCCTCTACGAGCAGTACTTC. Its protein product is CASSRPAGDTPLYEQYF.

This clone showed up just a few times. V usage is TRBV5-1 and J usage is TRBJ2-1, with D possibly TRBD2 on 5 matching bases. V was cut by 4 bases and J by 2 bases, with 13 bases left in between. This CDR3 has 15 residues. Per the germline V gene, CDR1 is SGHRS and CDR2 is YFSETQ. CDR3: CASSPQAEPYNEQFF. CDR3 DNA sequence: TGCGCCAGCAGCCCTCAAGCGGAACCCTACAATGAGCAGTTCTTC.

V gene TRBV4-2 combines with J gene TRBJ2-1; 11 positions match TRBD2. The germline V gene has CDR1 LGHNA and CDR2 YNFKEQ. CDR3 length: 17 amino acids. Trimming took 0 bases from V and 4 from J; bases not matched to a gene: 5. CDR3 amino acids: CASSQDLSGRGYNEQFF. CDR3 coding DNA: TGTGCCAGCAGCCAAGATCTTAGCGGGAGGGGGTACAATGAGCAGTTCTTC.

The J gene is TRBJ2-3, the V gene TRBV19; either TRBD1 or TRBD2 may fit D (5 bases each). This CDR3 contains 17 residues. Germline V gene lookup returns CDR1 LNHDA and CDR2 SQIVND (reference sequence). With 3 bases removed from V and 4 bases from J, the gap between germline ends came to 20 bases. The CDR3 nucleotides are TGTGCCAGTAGTATCACCCACGGGGCCGTTAGCGCAGATACGCAGTATTTT. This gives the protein CASSITHGAVSADTQYF.

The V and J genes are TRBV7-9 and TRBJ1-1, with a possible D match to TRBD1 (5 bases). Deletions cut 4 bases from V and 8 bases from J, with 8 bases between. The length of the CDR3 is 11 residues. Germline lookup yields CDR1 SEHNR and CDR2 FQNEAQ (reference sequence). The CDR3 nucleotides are TGTGCCAGCAGCTCCACAGGAGAAGCTTTCTTT. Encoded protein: CASSSTGEAFF.

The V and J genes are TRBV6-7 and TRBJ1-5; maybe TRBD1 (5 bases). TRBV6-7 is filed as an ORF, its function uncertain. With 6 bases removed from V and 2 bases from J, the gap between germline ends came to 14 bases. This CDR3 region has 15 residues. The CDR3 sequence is CASSTSSTGNQPQHF. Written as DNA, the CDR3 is TGTGCCAGCAGCACTTCCTCGACAGGCAATCAGCCCCAGCATTTT.

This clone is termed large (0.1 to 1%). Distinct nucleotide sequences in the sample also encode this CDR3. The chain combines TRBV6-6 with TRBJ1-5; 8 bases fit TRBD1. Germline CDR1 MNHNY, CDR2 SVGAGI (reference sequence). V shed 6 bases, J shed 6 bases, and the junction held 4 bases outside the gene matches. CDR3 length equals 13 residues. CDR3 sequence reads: CASSSGGGQPQHF. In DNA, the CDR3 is TGTGCCAGCAGCTCAGGGGGCGGTCAGCCCCAGCATTTT.

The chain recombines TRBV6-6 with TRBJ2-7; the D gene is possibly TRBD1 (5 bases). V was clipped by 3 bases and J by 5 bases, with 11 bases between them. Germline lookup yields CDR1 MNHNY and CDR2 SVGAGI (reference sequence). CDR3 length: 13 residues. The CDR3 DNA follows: TGTGCCAGCAGTTATGCAGGGTTCCACGAGCAGTACTTC. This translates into CASSYAGFHEQYF.

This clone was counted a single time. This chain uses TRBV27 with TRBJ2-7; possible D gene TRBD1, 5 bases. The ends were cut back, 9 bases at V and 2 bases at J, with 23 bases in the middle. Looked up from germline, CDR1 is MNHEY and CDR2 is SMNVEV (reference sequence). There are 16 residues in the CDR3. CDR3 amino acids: CASDALGARKTYEQYF. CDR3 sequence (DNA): TGTGCCAGTGACGCGCTAGGGGCCCGTAAAACCTACGAGCAGTACTTC.

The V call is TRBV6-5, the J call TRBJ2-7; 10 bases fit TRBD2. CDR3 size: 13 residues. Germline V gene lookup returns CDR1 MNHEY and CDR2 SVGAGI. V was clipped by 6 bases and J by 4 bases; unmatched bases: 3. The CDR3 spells CASRRTSGYEQYF. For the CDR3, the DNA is TGTGCCAGCAGGAGGACTAGCGGTTACGAGCAGTACTTC.

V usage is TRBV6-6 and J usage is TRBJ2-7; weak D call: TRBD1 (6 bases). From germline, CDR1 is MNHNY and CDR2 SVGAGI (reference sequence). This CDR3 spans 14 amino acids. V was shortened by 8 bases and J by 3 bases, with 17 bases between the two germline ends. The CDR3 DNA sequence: TGTGCCAGCGGTACAGGGACCTACCTCTACGAGCAGTACTTC. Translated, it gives CASGTGTYLYEQYF.

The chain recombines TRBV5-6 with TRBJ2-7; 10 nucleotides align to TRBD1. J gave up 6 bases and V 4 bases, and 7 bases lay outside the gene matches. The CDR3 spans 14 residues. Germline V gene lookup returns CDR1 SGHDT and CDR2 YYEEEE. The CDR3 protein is CASSPRQGAFEQYF. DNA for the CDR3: TGTGCCAGCAGCCCACGACAGGGGGCTTTCGAGCAGTACTTC.

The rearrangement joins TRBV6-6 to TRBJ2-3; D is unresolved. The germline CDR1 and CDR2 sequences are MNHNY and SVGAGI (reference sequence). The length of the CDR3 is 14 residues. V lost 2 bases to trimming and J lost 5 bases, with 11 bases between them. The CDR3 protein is CASSYLQRVDTQYF. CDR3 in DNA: TGTGCCAGCAGTTACCTTCAGAGAGTAGATACGCAGTATTTT.